Listed below are T cell receptor beta chains from one sample, sequenced in a study of blood T cell repertoires in COVID-19. Produced via immunoSEQ multiplex PCR; TCRdb's table is partial and in-frame only. The repertoire consists of 100,000 to 150,000 clones, with around 80% occurring once and the leading ten covering 2.4%. The sample comprised PBMCs or T cells enriched from blood (not recorded which). The receptors shown here come from a man between 35 and 55 years old with acute COVID-19. Each CDR3 is given with its conserved first and last residue. The D gene is left open where the match is weak. Size is stated for part of the rows, as once, few or many counts, or as a class when the clone is expanded.

>TRBV7-9|.|TRBJ2-1|13|.
TGTGCCAGCAGCCTTGGACAAGCAGGTGAGCAGTTCTTC
CASSLGQAGEQFF
>TRBV14|once|TRBJ1-2|14|TRBD1
TGTGCCAGCAGCCCTGGGACAGGGTCGTTTGGCTACACCTTC
CASSPGTGSFGYTF
>TRBV3-1/TRBV3-2|.|TRBJ2-2|14|.
TGTGCCAGCAGCCAGATGGGAGACACCGGGGAGCTGTTTTTT
CASSQMGDTGELFF
>TRBV24-1|once|TRBJ1-1|13|TRBD1
TGTGCCACCAGCAGGGGGCTAGGCACTGAAGCTTTCTTT
CATSRGLGTEAFF
>TRBV7-9|.|TRBJ2-3|13|.
TGTGCCAGCAGCCCACCCCCCGGAGATACGCAGTATTTT
CASSPPPGDTQYF
>TRBV28|.|TRBJ1-5|13|.
TGTGCCAGCAGGCCGGACATAGTTCAGCCCCAGCATTTT
CASRPDIVQPQHF
>TRBV28|.|TRBJ1-3|15|.
TGTGCCAGCAGTTTGGGCCTAGCTGGTGGAAACACCATATATTTT
CASSLGLAGGNTIYF
>TRBV25-1|.|TRBJ1-5|18|.
TGTGCCAGCAGTGCCTCTCGTTGCGGGATAATAAGCAATCAGCCCCAGCATTTT
CASSASRCGIISNQPQHF
>TRBV2|.|TRBJ1-6|14|.
TGTGCCAGCACCCCCCGGCGACAGCATTCACCCCTCCACTTT
CASTPRRQHSPLHF
>TRBV5-6|.|TRBJ2-2|12|.
TGTGCCAGCAATCAGAACACCGGGGAGCTGTTTTTT
CASNQNTGELFF